A single sample gave rise to the 4 T cell receptor beta chains below, sequenced in a study of early T cells in non-severe SARS-CoV-2 infection. MiXCR, run by TCRdb on the 5' RACE reads, gives a single entry per CDR3 protein. The sample includes 40,000 to 55,000 distinct CDR3 sequences, 10% to 15% seen only once; the top ten take 16%. The sequencing input was whole blood. These receptors were collected from an adult who was a healthcare worker with PCR-confirmed SARS-CoV-2 infection or an uninfected control (not recorded which).

This chain joins TRBV28 and TRBJ1-1, with D maybe TRBD1 (5 bases). The CDR3 has 18 amino acids. CDR1 is MDHEN and CDR2 is SYDVKM in the germline V gene. Trimming left V 2 bases short and J 8 bases short, with 27 bases between. The CDR3 reads CASSLNLLSRDREDEAFF. In nucleotides, the CDR3 is TGTGCCAGCAGTTTAAATCTCCTGTCCCGGGACCGAGAGGACGAAGCTTTCTTT.

This clonotype has ten or more counts. The rearrangement links TRBV4-3 to TRBJ2-7; weak D call: TRBD1 (6 bases). Germline V lookup: CDR1 LGHNA, CDR2 YSLEER. Trimming left V 1 base short and J 5 bases short, with 9 bases between. This CDR3 spans 13 amino acids. CDR3 amino acids: CASSQGTANEQYF. The CDR3 DNA reads TGCGCCAGCAGCCAAGGGACAGCAAACGAGCAGTACTTC.

This clonotype has at least ten counts. The gene calls are TRBV9 and TRBJ2-3, with 8 bases matching TRBD1. Per the germline V gene, CDR1 is SGDLS and CDR2 is YYNGEE. CDR3 length: 14 residues. The J segment lost 4 bases and the V segment lost 4 bases, leaving 5 bases of the junction unmatched. The chain's CDR3 is CASSLRQGPDTQYF. In DNA form, the CDR3 reads TGTGCCAGCAGCCTTCGACAGGGGCCAGATACGCAGTATTTT. The full variable domain, rest sourced from reference TRBV9 and TRBJ2-3, is DSGVTQTPKHLITATGQRVTLRCSPRSGDLSVYWYQQSLDQGLQFLIQYYNGEERAKGNILERFSAQQFPDLHSELNLSSLELGDSALYFCASSLRQGPDTQYFGPGTRLTVL.

This clonotype has ten or more counts. The chain links TRBV6-6 to TRBJ1-1; possible D gene TRBD1, 5 bases. The length of the CDR3 is 19 residues. The germline V gene encodes CDR1 MNHNY and CDR2 SVGAGI (reference sequence). Trimming removed 2 bases at V and 0 bases at J, with 22 bases between. CDR3 in amino acids: CASSYAQWEGPGMNTEAFF. The CDR3, as DNA: TGTGCCAGCAGTTACGCCCAATGGGAGGGGCCAGGAATGAACACTGAAGCTTTCTTT.